This entry concerns a single T cell receptor beta chain. Its matching antigen is unknown. This sample is drawn from a study of shared clonotypes between healthy human individuals. Points from the study as a whole: Naive subsets typically showed greater estimated richness than memory subsets. Between a few donors, naive CD4 clonotypes were shared at a level of around 4.9%.

Produced via immunoSEQ multiplex PCR; TCRdb's table is partial and in-frame only. This sample has around 1.6 million clones, with around 98% found just once. The donors, healthy adults who were HIV-negative, had experienced no recent acute infections or vaccinations. Germline-derived CDR1 and CDR2 are SGHTA and FQGNSA. The length of the CDR3 is 15 residues. Between the trimmed V and J ends, which lost 4 bases and 0 bases, there was a span of 7 bases. Sequencing was done on a sample of naive CD4+ T cells sorted from blood. Subset of the sample: CD45RA+ positively selected. The chain is built from TRBV7-2 and TRBJ2-6; D gene uncertain. The TCR comes from a man younger than 40 in good health. CDR3 protein: CASSSPTSGANVLTF. The CDR3 DNA sequence: TGTGCCAGCAGCTCCCCCACCTCTGGGGCCAACGTCCTGACTTTC.